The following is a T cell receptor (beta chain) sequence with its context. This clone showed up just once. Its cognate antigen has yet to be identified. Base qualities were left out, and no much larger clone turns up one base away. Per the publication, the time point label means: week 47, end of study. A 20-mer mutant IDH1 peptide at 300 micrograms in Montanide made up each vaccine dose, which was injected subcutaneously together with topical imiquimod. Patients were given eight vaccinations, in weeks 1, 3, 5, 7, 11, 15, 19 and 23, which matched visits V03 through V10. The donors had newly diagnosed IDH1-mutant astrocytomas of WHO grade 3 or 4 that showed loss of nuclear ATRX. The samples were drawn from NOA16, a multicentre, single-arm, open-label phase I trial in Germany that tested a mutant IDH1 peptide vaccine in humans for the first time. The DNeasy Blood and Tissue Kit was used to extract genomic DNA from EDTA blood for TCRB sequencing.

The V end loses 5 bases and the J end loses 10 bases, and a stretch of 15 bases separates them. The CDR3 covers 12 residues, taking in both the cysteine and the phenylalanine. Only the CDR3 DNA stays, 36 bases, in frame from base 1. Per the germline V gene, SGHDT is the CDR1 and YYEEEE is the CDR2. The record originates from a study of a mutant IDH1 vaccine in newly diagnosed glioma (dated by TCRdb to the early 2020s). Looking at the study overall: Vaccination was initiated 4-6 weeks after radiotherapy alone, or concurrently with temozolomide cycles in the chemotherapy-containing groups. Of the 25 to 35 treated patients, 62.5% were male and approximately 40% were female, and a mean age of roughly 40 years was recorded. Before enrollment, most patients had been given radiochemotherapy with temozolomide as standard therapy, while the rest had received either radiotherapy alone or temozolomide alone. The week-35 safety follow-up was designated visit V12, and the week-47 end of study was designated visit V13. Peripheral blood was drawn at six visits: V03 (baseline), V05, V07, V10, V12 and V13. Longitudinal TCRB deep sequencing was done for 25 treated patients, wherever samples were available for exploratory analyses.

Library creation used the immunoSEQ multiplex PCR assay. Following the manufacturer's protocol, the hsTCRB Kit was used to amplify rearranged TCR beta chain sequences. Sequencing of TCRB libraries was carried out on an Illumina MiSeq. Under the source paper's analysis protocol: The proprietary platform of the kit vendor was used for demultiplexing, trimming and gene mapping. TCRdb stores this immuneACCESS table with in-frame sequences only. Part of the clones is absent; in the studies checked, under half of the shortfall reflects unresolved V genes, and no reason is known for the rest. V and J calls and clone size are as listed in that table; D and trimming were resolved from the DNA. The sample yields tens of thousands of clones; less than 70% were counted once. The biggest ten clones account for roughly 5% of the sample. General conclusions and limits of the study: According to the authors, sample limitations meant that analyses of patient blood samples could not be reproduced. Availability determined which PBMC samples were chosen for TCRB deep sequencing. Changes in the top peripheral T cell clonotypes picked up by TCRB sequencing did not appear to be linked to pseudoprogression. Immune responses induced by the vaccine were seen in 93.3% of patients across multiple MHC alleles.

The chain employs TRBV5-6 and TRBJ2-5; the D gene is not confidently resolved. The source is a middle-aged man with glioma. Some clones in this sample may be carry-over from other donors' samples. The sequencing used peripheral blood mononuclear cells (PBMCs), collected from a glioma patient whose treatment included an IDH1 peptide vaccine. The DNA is TGTGCCAGCAGTTCGACTTCGGCGATCCAGTACTTC. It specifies CASSSTSAIQYF. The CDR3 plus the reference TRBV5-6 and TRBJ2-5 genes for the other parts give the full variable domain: DAGVTQSPTHLIKTRGQQVTLRCSPKSGHDTVSWYQQALGQGPQFIFQYYEEEERQRGNFPDRFSGHQFPNYSSELNVNALLLGDSALYLCASSSTSAIQYFGPGTRLLVL.